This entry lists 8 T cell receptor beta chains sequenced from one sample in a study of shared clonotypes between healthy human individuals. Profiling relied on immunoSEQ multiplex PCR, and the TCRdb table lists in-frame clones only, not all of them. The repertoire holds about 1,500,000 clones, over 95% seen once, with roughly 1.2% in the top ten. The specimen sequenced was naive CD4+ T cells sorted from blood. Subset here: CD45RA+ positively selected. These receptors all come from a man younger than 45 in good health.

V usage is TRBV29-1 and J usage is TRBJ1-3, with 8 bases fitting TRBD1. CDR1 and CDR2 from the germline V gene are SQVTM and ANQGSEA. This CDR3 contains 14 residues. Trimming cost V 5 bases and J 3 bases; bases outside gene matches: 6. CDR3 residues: CSVQQGVRGNTIYF. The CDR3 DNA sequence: TGCAGCGTTCAACAGGGGGTACGTGGAAACACCATATATTTT.

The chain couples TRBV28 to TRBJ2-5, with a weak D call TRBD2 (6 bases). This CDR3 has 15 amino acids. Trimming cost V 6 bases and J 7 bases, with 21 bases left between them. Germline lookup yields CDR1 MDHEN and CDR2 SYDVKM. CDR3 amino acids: CASRSTRAGPGTQYF. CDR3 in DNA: TGTGCCAGCAGAAGTACCCGAGCGGGTCCAGGGACCCAGTACTTC.

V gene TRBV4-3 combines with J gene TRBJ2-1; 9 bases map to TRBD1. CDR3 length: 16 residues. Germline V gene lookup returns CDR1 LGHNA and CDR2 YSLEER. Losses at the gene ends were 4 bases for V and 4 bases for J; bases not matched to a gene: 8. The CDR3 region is CASSRTGTGPYNEQFF. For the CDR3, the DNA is TGCGCCAGCAGCCGAACCGGGACAGGGCCTTACAATGAGCAGTTCTTC.

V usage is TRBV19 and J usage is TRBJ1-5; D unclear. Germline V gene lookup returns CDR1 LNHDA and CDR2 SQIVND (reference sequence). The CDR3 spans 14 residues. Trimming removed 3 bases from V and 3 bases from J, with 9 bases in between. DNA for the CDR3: TGTGCCAGTAGTATTGCAGGTCCCAATCAGCCCCAGCATTTT. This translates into CASSIAGPNQPQHF.

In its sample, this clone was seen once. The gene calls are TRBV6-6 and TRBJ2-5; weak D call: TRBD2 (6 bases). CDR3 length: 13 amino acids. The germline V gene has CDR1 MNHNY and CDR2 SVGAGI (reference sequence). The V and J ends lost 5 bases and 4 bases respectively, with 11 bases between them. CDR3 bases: TGTGCCAGCAGTGCCGGGACTGCAGAGACCCAGTACTTC. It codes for CASSAGTAETQYF.

CDR3 amino acids: CASSFREGQVLFF. The CDR3 nucleotides are TGTGCCAGCAGCTTTAGGGAAGGACAGGTACTGTTCTTC. The V gene is TRBV11-2, the J gene TRBJ2-1; 7 bases line up with TRBD1. The CDR3 is made up of 13 amino acids. In germline, CDR1 is SGHAT, CDR2 FQNNGV. J gave up 15 bases and V 3 bases, and 11 bases lay outside the gene matches.

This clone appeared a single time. DNA of the CDR3: TGTGCCAGCAGTGCCCTGGGTAGCGGGATAGGCGAGCAGTACTTC. Translation gives CASSALGSGIGEQYF. V usage is TRBV6-1 and J usage is TRBJ2-7; 8 nucleotides match TRBD2. The CDR3 extends over 15 amino acids. Per the germline V gene, CDR1 is MNHNS and CDR2 is SASEGT. After removal of 4 bases from V and 6 bases from J, the junction contained 11 bases not matched to a gene.

The CDR3 sequence is CASSANRDRGYEQYF. The CDR3 region has the DNA TGTGCCAGCAGCGCCAACCGGGACAGGGGGTACGAGCAGTACTTC. The gene calls are TRBV9 and TRBJ2-7; 11 positions match TRBD1. Germline lookup yields CDR1 SGDLS and CDR2 YYNGEE. The CDR3 consists of 15 residues. The J segment lost 4 bases and the V segment lost 3 bases, leaving 6 bases of the junction unmatched.